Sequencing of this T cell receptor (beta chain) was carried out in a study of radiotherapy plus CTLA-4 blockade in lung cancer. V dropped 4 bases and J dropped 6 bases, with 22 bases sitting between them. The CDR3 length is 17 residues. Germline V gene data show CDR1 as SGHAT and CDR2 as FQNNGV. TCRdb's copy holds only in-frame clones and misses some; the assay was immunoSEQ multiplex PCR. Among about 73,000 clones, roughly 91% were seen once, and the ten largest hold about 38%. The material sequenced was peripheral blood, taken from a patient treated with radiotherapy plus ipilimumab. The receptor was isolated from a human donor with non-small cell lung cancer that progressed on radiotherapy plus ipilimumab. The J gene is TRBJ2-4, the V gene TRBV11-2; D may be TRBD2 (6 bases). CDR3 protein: CASSWGVAGTAGNIQYF. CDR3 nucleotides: TGTGCCAGCAGCTGGGGGGTCGCCGGGACCGCGGGAAACATTCAGTACTTC.